This T cell receptor beta chain was profiled in a study of blood T cell repertoires in COVID-19. Study at large: There were acute and convalescent COVID-19 samples, and they came from the United States, Italy and Spain.

Profiling relied on immunoSEQ multiplex PCR, and the TCRdb table lists in-frame clones only, not all of them. The table includes a few hundred thousand clones, 75% to 90% detected once. Germline CDR1 MNHEY, CDR2 SVGAGI. This CDR3 region has 13 residues. Trimming removed 7 bases at V and 6 bases at J, with 15 bases between. This TCR was sampled from a woman under 30 who had recovered from COVID-19. The specimen sequenced was PBMCs or T cells enriched from blood (not recorded which). The genes are TRBV6-5 and TRBJ1-2; a weak D match, TRBD1 (6 bases). The CDR3 DNA follows: TGTGCCAGCAACCGGGGGGCGGGGGATGGCTACACCTTC. Residues: CASNRGAGDGYTF.